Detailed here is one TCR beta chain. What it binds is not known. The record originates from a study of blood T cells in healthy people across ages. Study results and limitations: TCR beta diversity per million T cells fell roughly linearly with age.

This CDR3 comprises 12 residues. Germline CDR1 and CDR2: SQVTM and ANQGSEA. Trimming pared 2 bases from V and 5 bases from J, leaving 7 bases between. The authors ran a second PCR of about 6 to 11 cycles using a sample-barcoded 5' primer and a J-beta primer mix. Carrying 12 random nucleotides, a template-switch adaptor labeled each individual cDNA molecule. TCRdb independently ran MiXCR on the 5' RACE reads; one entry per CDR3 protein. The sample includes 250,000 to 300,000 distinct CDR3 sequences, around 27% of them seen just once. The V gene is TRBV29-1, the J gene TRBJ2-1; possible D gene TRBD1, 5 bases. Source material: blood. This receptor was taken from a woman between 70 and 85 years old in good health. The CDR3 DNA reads TGCAGCGTTGAACCGACAGACAATGAGCAGTTCTTC. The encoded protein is CSVEPTDNEQFF.